This TCR beta chain was recorded in a study of blood T cell repertoires in COVID-19. Study as a whole: Nucleic acid was either cDNA or gDNA, and it came from T cells, B-cell-depleted T cells, or PBMCs.

This CDR3 is built from 14 residues. The germline V gene has CDR1 SGHRS and CDR2 YFSETQ. V lost 0 bases to trimming and J lost 3 bases; unmatched junction nucleotides: 0. Using immunoSEQ multiplex PCR, the repertoire was profiled, and TCRdb retains in-frame clones only, with some absent. The repertoire includes 240,000 or so clones, about nine tenths of them detected once, and more than 6% sits in the top ten. This clone was observed a single time. This TCR derives from a man aged 55 to 70 who had recovered from COVID-19. The rearrangement links TRBV5-1 to TRBJ2-3; 8 bases map to TRBD2. Sequencing input: peripheral blood. CDR3 coding DNA: TGCGCCAGCAGCTTGGGACTAGCGACAGATACGCAGTATTTT. Amino acids: CASSLGLATDTQYF. The full variable domain, in which reference TRBV5-1 and TRBJ2-3 provide the parts outside the CDR3, is KAGVTQTPRYLIKTRGQQVTLSCSPISGHRSVSWYQQTPGQGLQFLFEYFSETQRNKGNFPGRFSGRQFSNSRSEMNVSTLELGDSALYLCASSLGLATDTQYFGPGTRLTVL.